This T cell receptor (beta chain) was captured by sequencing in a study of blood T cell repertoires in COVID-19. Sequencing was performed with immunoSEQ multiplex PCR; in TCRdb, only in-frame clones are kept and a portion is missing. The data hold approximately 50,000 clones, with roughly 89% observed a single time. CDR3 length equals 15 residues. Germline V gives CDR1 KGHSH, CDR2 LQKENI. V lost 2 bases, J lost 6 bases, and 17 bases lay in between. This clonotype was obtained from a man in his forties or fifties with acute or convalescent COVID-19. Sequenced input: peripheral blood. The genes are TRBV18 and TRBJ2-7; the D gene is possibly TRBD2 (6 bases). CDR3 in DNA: TGTGCCAGCTCACCATGGCAAGCGGGCAAGGGCGAGCAGTACTTC. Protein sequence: CASSPWQAGKGEQYF.